This T cell receptor (beta chain) derives from a study of identical twins. TCRdb reprocessed the 5' RACE reads via MiXCR and lists one record per CDR3 protein. The sample gives a few hundred thousand distinct CDR3 sequences, around 12% of which show up once; approximately 7.6% is in the top ten. Study-wide findings and caveats: Cord blood beta clonotypes present at high abundance carried fewer insertions; no such pattern appeared in memory repertoires.

This clonotype was counted only a few times. Its cognate antigen is unknown. This same sample was also part of a study on yellow fever vaccine responses in identical twins.

This TCR was recovered from a young woman in good health. The sequencing sample was made of CD8+ T cells sorted from blood.

CDR3 DNA sequence: TGTGCCAGCAGCGCCCCGGGACAGGGAGCATCCAGGCCCCAAGAGACCCAGTACTTC. Its translation: CASSAPGQGASRPQETQYF. The rearrangement joins TRBV5-6 to TRBJ2-5; 9 bases map to TRBD1. Germline assignment: CDR1 SGHDT and CDR2 YYEEEE. CDR3 length: 19 residues. Unmatched junction bases numbered 17, after V lost 4 bases and J lost 1 base.